The next 18 T cell receptor beta chains were all read from a single sample in a study of T cell responses to AZD1222 COVID-19 vaccine (dated by TCRdb to about 2021). In light of the paper, this sample's time point label describes: baseline before first vaccination. The library was built by means of the immunoSEQ multiplex PCR assay. Not all clones reach the TCRdb copy of this immuneACCESS table, which keeps in-frame sequences only. Checked studies attribute under half of the gap to unresolved V genes and leave the rest unexplained. Present in this sample are about 92,000 clones, over 75% of which were seen just once. 10% of the sample rests with the top ten. The sequencing used peripheral blood, collected on day 0 of AZD1222 vaccination. These receptors were taken from an adult in good health.

This clone was detected only once. The chain has TRBV6-2 or TRBV6-3 and TRBJ2-7; D may be TRBD2 (5 bases). Trimming took 2 bases from V and 4 from J, leaving 6 bases between them. CDR3 length: 12 residues. Germline-derived CDR1 and CDR2 are MNHEY and SVGEGT. Here the CDR3 reads CASSYRGYEQYF. DNA of the CDR3: TGTGCCAGCAGTTACCGGGGATACGAGCAGTACTTC.

V is TRBV19 and J is TRBJ1-1; D is undetermined. CDR1 and CDR2 (germline): LNHDA, SQIVND (reference sequence). The CDR3 is made up of 12 amino acids. V was cut by 8 bases and J by 8 bases, with 15 bases left in between. The chain's CDR3 is CASQRLLGEAFF. CDR3 sequence (DNA): TGTGCCAGTCAGAGGCTGCTAGGAGAAGCTTTCTTT.

The sample holds one count of this clone. The V call is TRBV12-3 or TRBV12-4, the J call TRBJ1-5, with D unclear. The CDR3 runs to 13 residues. Trimming took 3 bases from V and 7 from J, leaving 10 bases between them. CDR3 sequence: CASSFGEGQPQHF. The CDR3 coding sequence is TGTGCCAGCAGTTTTGGGGAAGGGCAGCCCCAGCATTTT.

The rearrangement links TRBV3-1 (or the pseudogene TRBV3-2) to TRBJ2-3; 11 bases agree with TRBD2. Germline assignment: CDR1 LGHDT and CDR2 YNNKEL (reference sequence). With 4 bases clipped from V and 0 bases from J, the junction kept 3 bases outside the gene matches. This CDR3 is built from 16 residues. The CDR3 loop reads CASSLTSGGSTDTQYF. In DNA form, the CDR3 reads TGTGCCAGCAGCCTCACTAGCGGGGGAAGCACAGATACGCAGTATTTT.

CDR3 residues: CASSSQDSLYGYTF. CDR3 DNA sequence: TGTGCCAGCAGCTCCCAGGACAGTCTTTATGGCTACACCTTC. J is TRBJ1-2 and V is TRBV5-6; tentative D call: TRBD1 (6 bases). This CDR3 spans 14 amino acids. V dropped 3 bases and J dropped 5 bases, with 14 bases sitting between them. Looked up from germline, CDR1 is SGHDT and CDR2 is YYEEEE.

The chain carries TRBV10-3 and TRBJ1-5, with a possible D match to TRBD1 (6 bases). V was trimmed by 4 bases and J by 8 bases, leaving 12 bases between them. This CDR3 is built from 13 residues. The V gene's germline CDR1 is ENHRY and CDR2 SYGVKD. The chain's CDR3 is CAISGQGMEPQHF. CDR3 nucleotide sequence: TGTGCCATCAGTGGTCAGGGGATGGAGCCCCAGCATTTT.

The chain carries TRBV6-1 and TRBJ2-1; unclear D gene. The CDR3 has 16 amino acids. Germline CDR1 is MNHNS and CDR2 is SASEGT. V lost 4 bases and J lost 0, with 13 bases in between. CDR3 sequence reads: CASSVRASTSYNEQFF. The CDR3 region has the DNA TGTGCCAGCAGTGTTCGGGCCTCCACCTCCTACAATGAGCAGTTCTTC.

This chain connects TRBV19 to TRBJ1-1; tentative D call: TRBD1 (5 bases). Germline lookup yields CDR1 LNHDA and CDR2 SQIVND (reference sequence). The CDR3 covers 14 residues. The V end was cut by 4 bases, the J end by 2 bases, with 11 bases between. CDR3 sequence reads: CASSSWRGNTEAFF. CDR3 nucleotides: TGTGCCAGTAGTAGCTGGAGGGGCAACACTGAAGCTTTCTTT.

This rearrangement joins TRBV5-1 to TRBJ2-1, with 13 nucleotides matching TRBD2. V shed 3 bases, J shed 6 bases, and the junction held 9 bases outside the gene matches. This CDR3 is 17 amino acids long. Per the germline V gene, CDR1 is SGHRS and CDR2 is YFSETQ. DNA of the CDR3: TGCGCCAGCAGCTCTTGGACTAGCGGGGGTCTCTCCAATGAGCAGTTCTTC. It encodes CASSSWTSGGLSNEQFF.

In this sample, this clone turned up once. The chain recombines TRBV6-6 with TRBJ2-3, with D hard to call. Looked up from germline, CDR1 is MNHNY and CDR2 is SVGAGI (reference sequence). This CDR3 is 15 amino acids long. V was trimmed by 0 bases and J by 3 bases, leaving 10 bases between them. The CDR3 protein is CASSYSLRGTDTQYF. CDR3 nucleotide sequence: TGTGCCAGCAGTTACTCTCTGAGAGGTACAGATACGCAGTATTTT.

The V call is TRBV3-1 (or the pseudogene TRBV3-2), the J call TRBJ1-1; D is undetermined. CDR1 and CDR2 from the germline V gene are LGHDT and YNNKEL (reference sequence). The CDR3 runs 15 residues. V was cut by 2 bases and J by 3 bases, with 13 bases left in between. The CDR3 reads CASSQRAGSDTEAFF. Here the CDR3 DNA reads TGTGCCAGCAGCCAAAGAGCAGGTTCCGACACTGAAGCTTTCTTT.

This chain links TRBV28 with TRBJ1-1, with 10 bases lining up with TRBD1. CDR3 length: 16 residues. CDR1 MDHEN and CDR2 SYDVKM come from the germline V gene. V shed 5 bases, J shed 5 bases, and the junction held 11 bases outside the gene matches. CDR3 residues: CASSPAGQGDRTEAFF. The CDR3 DNA reads as TGTGCCAGCAGTCCCGCCGGACAGGGGGACAGAACTGAAGCTTTCTTT.

The V and J genes are TRBV10-2 and TRBJ2-1; 10 bases agree with TRBD2. Germline CDR1 reads WSHSY; CDR2 reads SAAADI. J gave up 8 bases and V 3 bases, and 10 bases lay outside the gene matches. CDR3 length: 16 residues. The CDR3: CASSDYPGLALDEQFF. The CDR3 DNA reads TGCGCCAGCAGTGACTATCCGGGACTAGCGCTAGATGAGCAGTTCTTC.

The rearrangement uses TRBV3-1 (or the pseudogene TRBV3-2) and TRBJ1-2; D gene uncertain. Germline CDR1 is LGHDT and CDR2 is YNNKEL (reference sequence). V shed 3 bases and J shed 0 bases, with 5 bases lying between them. The CDR3 is made up of 13 amino acids. The CDR3: CASSHGANYGYTF. CDR3 nucleotide sequence: TGTGCCAGCAGCCACGGGGCTAACTATGGCTACACCTTC.

V gene TRBV7-9 combines with J gene TRBJ2-5; 9 bases line up with TRBD2. The CDR3 length is 14 residues. Germline values: CDR1 SEHNR, CDR2 FQNEAQ (reference sequence). V shed 6 bases, J shed 4 bases, and the junction held 6 bases outside the gene matches. The CDR3 loop reads CASRSGLARETQYF. DNA of the CDR3: TGTGCCAGCAGATCGGGACTAGCAAGAGAGACCCAGTACTTC. The variable domain in full, with the rest retrieved from reference TRBV7-9 and TRBJ2-5, is DTGVSQNPRHKITKRGQNVTFRCDPISEHNRLYWYRQTLGQGPEFLTYFQNEAQLEKSRLLSDRFSAERPKGSFSTLEIQRTEQGDSAMYLCASRSGLARETQYFGPGTRLLVL.

This chain uses TRBV28 with TRBJ2-7; the D gene is possibly TRBD1 (6 bases). V dropped 8 bases and J dropped 7 bases, with 21 bases sitting between them. The CDR3 extends over 14 amino acids. Germline V gives CDR1 MDHEN, CDR2 SYDVKM. CDR3 residues: CASGTNTGIGEQYF. DNA of the CDR3: TGTGCCAGCGGGACCAACACAGGGATAGGGGAGCAGTACTTC.

This chain joins TRBV19 and TRBJ2-3; 9 nucleotides match TRBD2. J lost 2 bases, V lost 1 base, and 7 bases had no gene match. The germline CDR1 and CDR2 sequences are LNHDA and SQIVND (reference sequence). CDR3 length equals 17 residues. The CDR3 DNA sequence: TGTGCCAGTAGTATAGTCCCCCTAGCGGGGACCACAGATACGCAGTATTTT. Encoded protein: CASSIVPLAGTTDTQYF.

The chain recombines TRBV18 with TRBJ2-1, with D perhaps matching TRBD2 (5 bases). Germline CDR1 reads KGHSH; CDR2 reads LQKENI. The V end was cut by 1 base, the J end by 7 bases, with 8 bases between. CDR3 length: 13 residues. The CDR3: CASSPLSGNEQFF. The CDR3 region has the DNA TGTGCCAGCTCACCACTCTCGGGGAATGAGCAGTTCTTC.